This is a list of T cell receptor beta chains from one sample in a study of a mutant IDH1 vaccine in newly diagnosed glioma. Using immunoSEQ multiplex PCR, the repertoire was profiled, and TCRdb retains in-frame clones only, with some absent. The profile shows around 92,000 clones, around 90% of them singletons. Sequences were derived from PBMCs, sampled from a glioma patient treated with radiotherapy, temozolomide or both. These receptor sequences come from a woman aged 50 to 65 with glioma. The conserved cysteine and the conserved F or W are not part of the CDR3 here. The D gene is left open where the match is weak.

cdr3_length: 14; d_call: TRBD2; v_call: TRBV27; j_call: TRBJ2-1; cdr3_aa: ASSFGGLSGQNEQF
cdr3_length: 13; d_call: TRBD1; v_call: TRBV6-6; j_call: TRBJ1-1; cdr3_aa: ASSSPGTGNTEAF
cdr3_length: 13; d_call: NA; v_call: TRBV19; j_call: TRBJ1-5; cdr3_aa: ASSEGGGSNQPQH
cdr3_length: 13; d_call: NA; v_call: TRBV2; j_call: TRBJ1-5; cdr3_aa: ASSDDVGFNQPQH
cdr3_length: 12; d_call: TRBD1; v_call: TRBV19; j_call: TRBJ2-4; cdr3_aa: ASTRTGAKNIQY
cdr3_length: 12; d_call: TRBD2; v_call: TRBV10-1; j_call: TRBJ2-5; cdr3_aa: ASSAGTRQETQY
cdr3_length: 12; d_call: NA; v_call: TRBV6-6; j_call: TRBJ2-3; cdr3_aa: ASRRDGSTDTQY
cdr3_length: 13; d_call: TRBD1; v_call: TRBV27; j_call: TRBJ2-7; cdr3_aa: ASSLRDRGFYEQY
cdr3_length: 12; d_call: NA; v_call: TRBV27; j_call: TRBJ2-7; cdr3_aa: ASSLGRISYEQY
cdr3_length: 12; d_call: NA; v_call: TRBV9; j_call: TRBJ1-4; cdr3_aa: ASSVDGVREKLF
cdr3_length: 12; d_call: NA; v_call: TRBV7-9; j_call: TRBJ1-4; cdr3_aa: ASSLRAGSEKLF
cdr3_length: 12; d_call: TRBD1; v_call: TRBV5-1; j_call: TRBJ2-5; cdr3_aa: ASSTNDRAETQY
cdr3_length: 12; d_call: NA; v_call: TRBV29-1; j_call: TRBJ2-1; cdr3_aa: SVDGLRAYNEQF
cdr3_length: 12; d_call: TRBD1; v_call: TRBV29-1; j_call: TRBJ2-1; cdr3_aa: SAYGTGTDNEQF
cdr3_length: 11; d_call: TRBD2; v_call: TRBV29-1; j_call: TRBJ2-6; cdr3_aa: SVGGGYPNVLT
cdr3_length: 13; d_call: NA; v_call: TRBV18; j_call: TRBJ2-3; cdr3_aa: ASSPPAVSTDTQY
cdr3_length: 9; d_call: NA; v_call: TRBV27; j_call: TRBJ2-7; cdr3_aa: ASSLLGEQY
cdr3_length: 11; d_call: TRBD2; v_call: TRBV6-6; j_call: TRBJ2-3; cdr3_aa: ATNAGGPDTQY
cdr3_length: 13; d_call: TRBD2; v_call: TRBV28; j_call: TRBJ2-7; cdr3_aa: ASSQLAGAPIEQY
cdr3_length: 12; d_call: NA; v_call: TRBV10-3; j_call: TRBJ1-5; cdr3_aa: AISEGGNNQPQH
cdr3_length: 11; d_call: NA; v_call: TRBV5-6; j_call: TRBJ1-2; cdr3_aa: ASSLGGFYGYT
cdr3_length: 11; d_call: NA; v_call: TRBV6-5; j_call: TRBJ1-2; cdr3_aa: ASSYKIDHGYT
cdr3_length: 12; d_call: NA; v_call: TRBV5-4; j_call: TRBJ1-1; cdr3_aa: ASSLGRLNTEAF
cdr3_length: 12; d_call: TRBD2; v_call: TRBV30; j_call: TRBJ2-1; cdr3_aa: AWSASGYYNEQF
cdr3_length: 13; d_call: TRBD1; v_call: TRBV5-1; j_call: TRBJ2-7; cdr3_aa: ASSKTGTVSGEQY
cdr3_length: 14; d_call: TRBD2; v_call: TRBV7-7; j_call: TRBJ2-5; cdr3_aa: ASSLGGLAGQETQY
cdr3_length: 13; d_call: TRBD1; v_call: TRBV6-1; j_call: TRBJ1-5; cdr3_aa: ASSEGRGRNQPQH
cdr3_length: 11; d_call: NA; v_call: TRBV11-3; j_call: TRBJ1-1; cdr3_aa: ASSSRRDTEAF
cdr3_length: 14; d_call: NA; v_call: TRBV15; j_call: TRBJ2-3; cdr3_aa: ATSRDPAGRTDTQY